These T cell receptor beta chains were read from a single sample in a study of T cell responses to AZD1222 COVID-19 vaccine. The data were produced by immunoSEQ multiplex PCR, yet TCRdb's version contains in-frame clones alone and is incomplete. The sample has some 64,000 clones; 75% to 95% are singletons. This specimen consisted of peripheral blood, obtained 28 days after the second dose of the MenACWY control vaccine. All receptors derive from an adult who received the MenACWY meningococcal vaccine as a control. CDR3s include the opening cysteine and the closing phenylalanine or tryptophan. Fields, in order: clone size, V gene, J gene, D gene, CDR3 DNA, CDR3 protein. The D gene is left open where the match is weak. Size is omitted from some rows. Given values are once, few, many or a class for expanded clones.

>NA|TRBV6-5|TRBJ1-3|NA
TGTGCCAGCACTGGGGGAACCTCTGGAAACACCATATATTTT
CASTGGTSGNTIYF
>once|TRBV19|TRBJ1-3|NA
TGTGCCAGCGCCCTAGGGCCTATCTCTGGAAACACCATATATTTT
CASALGPISGNTIYF
>NA|TRBV4-3|TRBJ1-1|TRBD1
TGCGCCAGCAGCCAAGATTGGACAGGGAACACTGAAGCTTTCTTT
CASSQDWTGNTEAFF
>NA|TRBV10-3|TRBJ2-2|TRBD1
TGTGCCATCGGGAGACAGGGGAACACCGGGGAGCTGTTTTTT
CAIGRQGNTGELFF
>once|TRBV6-6|TRBJ1-1|NA
TGTGCCACTTCGACGGTTGAAGCTTTCTTT
CATSTVEAFF
>NA|TRBV19|TRBJ1-5|NA
TGTGCCAGTAGTATAATCCGAGGACAGAACTACCCAAATCAGCCCCAGCATTTT
CASSIIRGQNYPNQPQHF
>NA|TRBV6-5|TRBJ1-2|TRBD1
TGTGCCAGCAAAGACAGGGACGCAACAGGCTACACCTTC
CASKDRDATGYTF
>NA|TRBV9|TRBJ1-2|NA
TGTGCCAGCAGCGTTGATCAGGGGAGCTATGGCTACACCTTC
CASSVDQGSYGYTF
>NA|TRBV5-4|TRBJ1-1|TRBD1
TGTGCCAGCCAGGGGGACTCTGAAGCTTTCTTT
CASQGDSEAFF
>NA|TRBV24-1|TRBJ1-2|TRBD1
TGTGCCACCAGTGATTACAGGGGTGATGGCTACACCTTC
CATSDYRGDGYTF
>NA|TRBV7-2|TRBJ2-5|TRBD2
TGTGCCGGTGGGACTATTCGTGGAGAGACCCAGTACTTC
CAGGTIRGETQYF
>few|TRBV29-1|TRBJ2-1|TRBD2
TGCAGCCTGGTTGGGGGACTAGCGGGGGATCAGTTCTTC
CSLVGGLAGDQFF
>NA|TRBV2|TRBJ2-2|TRBD1
TGTGCCAGCAGTGGGGGACAGGGGAACACCGGGGAGCTGTTTTTT
CASSGGQGNTGELFF